These 6 T cell receptor beta chains originate from one sample sequenced in a study of T-cell memory formation after mild COVID-19. TCRdb used MiXCR to reprocess the 5' RACE reads, holding one entry per CDR3 protein. The sample holds approximately 580,000 distinct CDR3 sequences, roughly 20% seen once. Sequencing was done on a sample of PBMCs or a T cell subset sorted from them (not recorded which). These receptors were obtained from an adult woman who had mild COVID-19 (a few samples of this study predate the infection). Cell type and time point are not known.

This chain uses TRBV5-4 with TRBJ1-1, with 8 nucleotides matching TRBD1. CDR1 and CDR2 (germline): SGHNT, YYREEE (reference sequence). J lost 1 base, V lost 4 bases, and 15 bases had no gene match. CDR3 length equals 18 residues. The CDR3 spells CASSSNPTGVGENTEAFF. CDR3 in DNA: TGTGCCAGCAGCAGCAACCCGACAGGGGTGGGCGAGAACACTGAAGCTTTCTTT.

The chain couples TRBV20-1 to TRBJ1-3; possibly TRBD1 for D (5 bases). With 0 bases removed from V and 4 bases from J, the gap between germline ends came to 10 bases. CDR3 size: 14 residues. In germline, CDR1 is DFQATT, CDR2 SNEGSKA (reference sequence). The CDR3 bases are TGCAGTGCTAGAGATGACCGGACAGGAAACACCATATATTTT. Its translation is CSARDDRTGNTIYF.

J is TRBJ2-2 and V is TRBV11-2; no clear D gene. The CDR3 has 14 residues. Trimming removed 5 bases from V and 7 bases from J, with 14 bases in between. Germline CDR1 reads SGHAT; CDR2 reads FQNNGV. The DNA for the CDR3 is TGTGCCAGCAGCCAACTTACCCATGTCGGGGAGCTGTTTTTT. Translation: CASSQLTHVGELFF.

V usage is TRBV30 and J usage is TRBJ2-1, with D possibly being TRBD2 (7 bases). CDR3 size: 14 residues. Germline-derived CDR1 and CDR2 are GTSNPN and SVGIG (reference sequence). Trimming removed 5 bases from V and 6 bases from J, with 17 bases in between. CDR3 sequence: CAWAWGGPRNEQFF. DNA for the CDR3: TGTGCCTGGGCCTGGGGGGGCCCTCGCAATGAGCAGTTCTTC.

As to this clonotype: As the CDR3 is not closed by the conserved phenylalanine or tryptophan, this likely results from a read error. Because the CDR3's place on the DNA is in doubt, the DNA is left out and the CDR3 is given as listed by TCRdb. The chain carries TRBV11-2 and TRBJ1-1; the table's D call, TRBD1, was not checked against the DNA. Germline loops: CDR1 SGHAT, CDR2 FQNNGV. The length of the CDR3 is 8 amino acids, counting both ends. The CDR3: CASSSPVP.

This chain joins TRBV29-1 and TRBJ1-1; D not certain. V lost 7 bases, J lost 4 bases, and 25 bases lay in between. Germline V CDR1 and CDR2: SQVTM, ANQGSEA. The CDR3 is 16 residues long. The CDR3 sequence is CSARLLGKLMTTEAFF. The CDR3 nucleotides read TGCAGCGCTAGACTACTGGGGAAACTTATGACCACTGAAGCTTTCTTT.